Sequencing of this T cell receptor (beta chain) was carried out in a study of tumour-infiltrating T cells in Burkitt lymphoma. About the research overall: Productive clonality predicted overall and progression-free survival.

Measured with immunoSEQ multiplex PCR; TCRdb has only the in-frame clones, and not every one. The sample records some 15,000 clones, about 80% being singletons. V shed 6 bases, J shed 5 bases, and the junction held 6 bases outside the gene matches. Germline CDR1 SGHRS, CDR2 YFSETQ. The CDR3 is 13 residues long. The clonotype originates from a human donor with diffuse large B-cell lymphoma. The specimen sequenced was tumor tissue. The rearrangement links TRBV5-1 to TRBJ1-1; 8 bases are a match to TRBD1. CDR3 sequence reads: CASKDRVRTEAFF. In DNA, the CDR3 is TGCGCCAGCAAGGACAGGGTTCGGACTGAAGCTTTCTTT.